Sequencing of this T cell receptor beta chain was carried out in a study of monozygotic twins with inflammatory bowel disease. Points from the study as a whole: Sharing of clonotypes with others was lower in IBD patients than in healthy twins, and this was especially so with disease activity. A reduction in TCRbeta diversity (inverse Simpson) was seen in IBD patients relative to healthy co-twins.

From germline, CDR1 is MNHEY and CDR2 SMNVEV (reference sequence). The CDR3 contains 14 residues. Concerning this clonotype itself: The antigen is undetermined.

Addition of UMIs with a 6-nucleotide sample barcode was achieved by template switching. TCRdb reanalyzed the 5' RACE reads and collapses them to one entry per CDR3 protein, without DNA. The sample's table shows a few hundred thousand distinct CDR3 sequences. The receptor comes from a human donor with ulcerative colitis or Crohn's disease, or a healthy co-twin of an affected twin (not recorded which). J is TRBJ2-5 and V is TRBV27; TCRdb returns TRBD1, unconfirmable since there is no DNA. Sequenced: blood. The CDR3 loop is CASSLRGLGETQYF.